Described below is a single TCR beta chain sequence and its context. Its antigen is unknown. The entry originates in a study of blood T cells in healthy people across ages. Study summary: With template switching, about one barcoded beta molecule was captured per two T cells. Study-wide findings and caveats: Age showed a roughly linear inverse relationship with TCR beta diversity per million T cells. The study regarded diversity estimates from one million T cells as underestimates.

The CDR3 runs 15 residues. Trimming left V 0 bases short and J 4 bases short, with 12 bases between. Germline loops: CDR1 LGHNA, CDR2 YSLEER. Together with a sample-barcoded 5' primer, a J-beta primer mix was included in a second PCR lasting roughly 6 to 12 cycles. Sequencing yielded, for each sample, at least 2.5 million paired-end reads carrying CDR3. MiXCR, run by TCRdb on the 5' RACE reads, gives a single entry per CDR3 protein. In the table there are some 880,000 distinct CDR3 sequences, roughly 40% of which are singletons. This chain links TRBV4-3 with TRBJ1-1; weak D call: TRBD1 (5 bases). This clonotype was obtained from a man between 18 and 29 years old in good health. Sequences were obtained from blood. This CDR3 reads CASSQEPAGGTEAFF. The CDR3 DNA reads as TGCGCCAGCAGCCAAGAACCGGCCGGGGGCACTGAAGCTTTCTTT.